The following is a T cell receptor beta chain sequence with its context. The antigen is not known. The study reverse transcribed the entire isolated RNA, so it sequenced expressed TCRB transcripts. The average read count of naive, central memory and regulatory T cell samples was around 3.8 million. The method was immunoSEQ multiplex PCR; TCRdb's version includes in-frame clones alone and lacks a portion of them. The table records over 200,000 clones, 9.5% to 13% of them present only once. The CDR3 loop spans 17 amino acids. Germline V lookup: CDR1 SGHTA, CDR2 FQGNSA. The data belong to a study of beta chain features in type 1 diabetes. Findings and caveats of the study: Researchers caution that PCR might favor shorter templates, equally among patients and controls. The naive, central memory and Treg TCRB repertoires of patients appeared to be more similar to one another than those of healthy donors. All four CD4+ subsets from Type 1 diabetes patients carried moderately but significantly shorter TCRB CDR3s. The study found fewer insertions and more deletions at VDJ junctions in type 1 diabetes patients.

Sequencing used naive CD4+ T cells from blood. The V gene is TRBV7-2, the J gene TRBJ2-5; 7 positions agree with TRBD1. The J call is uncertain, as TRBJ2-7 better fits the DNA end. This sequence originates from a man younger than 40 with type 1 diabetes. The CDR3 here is CASSFSGQALVAYEQYF. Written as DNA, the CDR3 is TGTGCCAGCAGCTTCTCAGGACAGGCTCTAGTAGCCTACGAGCAGTACTTC.